The 30 T cell receptor beta chains below were found in one sample sequenced in a study of CD8 T cells in ankylosing spondylitis. Via MiXCR, TCRdb re-called the 5' RACE reads, giving one row per CDR3 protein. The repertoire holds around 320,000 distinct CDR3 sequences, with about a fifth as singletons. The sequenced sample consisted of blood, either unsorted or a sorted T cell fraction (not recorded which). Receptor source: a female donor with ankylosing spondylitis or in good health (not recorded which).

This clonotype was seen more than once but under ten times. The chain combines TRBV7-2 with TRBJ2-1; D ambiguous. The germline V and J ends were trimmed by 1 base and 1 base, with 11 bases remaining between them. This CDR3 contains 16 residues. Germline loops: CDR1 SGHTA, CDR2 FQGNSA. This CDR3 reads CASSLGGSKSYNEQFF. The CDR3 region has the DNA TGTGCCAGCAGCTTAGGGGGTAGTAAATCCTACAATGAGCAGTTCTTC.

V gene TRBV12-3 or TRBV12-4 combines with J gene TRBJ1-1; D gene ambiguous. The V end was cut by 6 bases, the J end by 5 bases, with 13 bases between. The CDR3 length is 13 residues. This chain's CDR3 is CASRGRGRTEAFF. The CDR3 DNA reads as TGTGCCAGCAGAGGGCGAGGTCGGACTGAAGCTTTCTTT.

This clonotype showed up just a few times. The chain is built from TRBV6-4 and TRBJ2-3; TRBD2 matches at 12 bases. CDR1 MRHNA and CDR2 SNTAGT come from the germline V gene. The CDR3 has 19 amino acids. J gave up 2 bases and V 5 bases, and 14 bases lay outside the gene matches. The CDR3 nucleotides read TGTGCCAGCAGTAGACCGGGACTAGCGGGCCCCGAGACCACAGATACGCAGTATTTT. This sequence encodes CASSRPGLAGPETTDTQYF.

The chain links TRBV20-1 to TRBJ1-1, with TRBD1 identical over 8 bases. CDR1 DFQATT and CDR2 SNEGSKA come from the germline V gene (reference sequence). V gave up 1 base and J gave up 0 bases; unmatched junction bases: 7. The CDR3 runs to 16 residues. CDR3 nucleotide sequence: TGCAGTGCTAGAGGGACAGGGAGTTTATTGAACACTGAAGCTTTCTTT. This gives the protein CSARGTGSLLNTEAFF.

The gene calls are TRBV6-2 or TRBV6-3 and TRBJ2-7; 9 nucleotides line up with TRBD1. This CDR3 has 16 amino acids. Germline CDR1 reads MNHEY; CDR2 reads SVGEGT. V lost 5 bases, J lost 3 bases, and 11 bases stayed unmatched. CDR3 coding DNA: TGTGCCAGCAGTACCGGGACAGGGCCTCATCTCTACGAGCAGTACTTC. Translation gives CASSTGTGPHLYEQYF.

V gene TRBV28 combines with J gene TRBJ2-5, with D possibly being TRBD2 (8 bases). The CDR3 extends over 16 amino acids. The V gene lost 5 bases and the J gene lost 5 bases, with 21 bases spanning the gap. Per the germline V gene, CDR1 is MDHEN and CDR2 is SYDVKM. The CDR3 DNA sequence: TGTGCCAGCAGTGCCCGACTAGCGCAGGGGGTGGAGACCCAGTACTTC. Encoded protein: CASSARLAQGVETQYF.

CDR3 residues: CASREQGVNTEAFF. The DNA of the CDR3 is TGTGCCAGCAGGGAACAGGGGGTGAACACTGAAGCTTTCTTT. The genes are TRBV2 and TRBJ1-1; 8 bases fit TRBD1. The CDR3 extends over 14 amino acids. J lost 0 bases, V lost 6 bases, and 3 bases had no gene match. In germline, CDR1 is SNHLY, CDR2 FYNNEI.

This clonotype appeared many times. The CDR3 here is CASSLASLGGDEQYF. In nucleotides, the CDR3 is TGTGCCAGCAGCTTAGCCTCCTTAGGCGGGGACGAGCAGTACTTC. The chain carries TRBV7-2 and TRBJ2-7, with D perhaps matching TRBD2 (6 bases). CDR1 is SGHTA and CDR2 is FQGNSA in the germline V gene. The germline V and J ends were trimmed by 0 bases and 5 bases, with 14 bases remaining between them. This CDR3 region has 15 residues.

This clonotype appeared a few times. V gene TRBV7-2 combines with J gene TRBJ1-2; D not resolved. V was clipped by 4 bases and J by 8 bases, with 14 bases between them. This CDR3 has 13 residues. The V gene's germline CDR1 is SGHTA and CDR2 FQGNSA. For the CDR3, the DNA is TGTGCCAGCAGCTCCCGGGTGAGAGAGGGCTACACCTTC. Its protein is CASSSRVREGYTF.

This clonotype was seen repeatedly, ten times or more. This chain uses TRBV10-3 with TRBJ2-5; 7 bases agree with TRBD1. V shed 11 bases, J shed 6 bases, and the junction held 12 bases outside the gene matches. This CDR3 region has 13 residues. CDR1 and CDR2 (germline): ENHRY, SYGVKD. Here the CDR3 DNA reads TGTGCCTCCGGACAGGCCCATAGTCAGACCCAGTACTTC. This encodes CASGQAHSQTQYF.

This clonotype has just a few counts. One end of the junction varies from germline; a read error may be responsible. This rearrangement joins TRBV7-9 to TRBJ2-3; TRBD1 is a possible D gene (5 bases). This CDR3 has 19 amino acids. The V gene's germline CDR1 is SEHNR and CDR2 FQNEAQ (reference sequence). The chain's CDR3 is CVSSLGAGGDVHRTDTQYF. The CDR3 nucleotides are TGTGTCAGCAGCTTAGGGGCCGGTGGAGACGTGCACCGCACAGATACGCAGTATTTT.

V usage is TRBV7-8 and J usage is TRBJ2-6, with D possibly matching TRBD2 (7 bases). The CDR3 has 17 amino acids. With 5 bases removed from V and 2 bases from J, the gap between germline ends came to 16 bases. The germline CDR1 and CDR2 sequences are SGHVS and FQNEAQ. CDR3 amino acids: CASSQPYGGPGANVLTF. As DNA, the CDR3 is TGTGCCAGCAGCCAACCATACGGGGGGCCTGGGGCCAACGTCCTGACTTTC.

This chain links TRBV6-1 with TRBJ2-7; a weak D match, TRBD2 (5 bases). Between the trimmed V and J ends, which lost 8 bases and 2 bases, there was a span of 16 bases. CDR1 is MNHNS, CDR2 SASEGT, per germline. The CDR3 is 14 residues long. The CDR3 DNA sequence: TGTGCCAGCCGTGGGGTGGGAGCCCCCTACGAGCAGTACTTC. This codes for CASRGVGAPYEQYF.

The gene calls are TRBV7-2 and TRBJ2-1; D is perhaps TRBD2 (5 bases). V shed 4 bases and J shed 12 bases, with 13 bases lying between them. The CDR3 has 12 amino acids. Germline lookup yields CDR1 SGHTA and CDR2 FQGNSA. CDR3 sequence (DNA): TGTGCCAGCAGCTCCCGCGAGGGTGGGCAGTTCTTC. Translated, it gives CASSSREGGQFF.

The rearrangement uses TRBV4-2 and TRBJ2-1, with TRBD2 identical over 7 bases. Germline V gives CDR1 LGHNA, CDR2 YNFKEQ. The CDR3 is 17 residues long. J lost 2 bases, V lost 0 bases, and 7 bases had no gene match. CDR3 nucleotides: TGTGCCAGCAGCCAAGAGGGGCCAGCGGGACCCTACAATGAGCAGTTCTTC. Translating it yields CASSQEGPAGPYNEQFF.

The V call is TRBV11-2, the J call TRBJ2-3, with 8 bases fitting TRBD1. Germline values: CDR1 SGHAT, CDR2 FQNNGV. CDR3 length: 18 residues. V was pared by 5 bases and J by 5 bases, with 18 bases of the junction left unmatched. The CDR3 bases are TGTGCCAGCAGCGAAGGGACAGGAGCACTACGAAGGGGAGATACGCAGTATTTT. As protein: CASSEGTGALRRGDTQYF.

The genes are TRBV30 and TRBJ1-5, with D perhaps matching TRBD1 (5 bases). The CDR3 spans 16 residues. Germline V gives CDR1 GTSNPN, CDR2 SVGIG (reference sequence). V lost 0 bases, J lost 2 bases, and 14 bases lay in between. The CDR3 nucleotides read TGTGCCTGGAGTGTATTGGGCAGGGTTGGCAATCAGCCCCAGCATTTT. Translation: CAWSVLGRVGNQPQHF.

This clonotype was seen only a few times. The V call is TRBV9, the J call TRBJ2-1; the D gene is possibly TRBD2 (5 bases). Per germline, CDR1 SGDLS and CDR2 YYNGEE. The length of the CDR3 is 16 residues. The V end lost 4 bases, the J end lost 6 bases, and 20 bases lay between the germline ends. The DNA of the CDR3 is TGTGCCAGCAGCTTTAGGCTAAGTGGGGAGCCCAATGAGCAGTTCTTC. Its protein is CASSFRLSGEPNEQFF.

This chain connects TRBV12-3 or TRBV12-4 to TRBJ2-2; no clear D. V lost 6 bases and J lost 0, with 14 bases in between. The CDR3 sequence is 16 residues long. The CDR3 protein is CASRHRQGPNTGELFF. Written as DNA, the CDR3 is TGTGCCAGCAGGCACAGACAAGGCCCGAACACCGGGGAGCTGTTTTTT.

The DNA of the CDR3 is TGTGCCAGCAGTTTAGGGACAGGACTACCTTCCTACGAGCAGTACTTC. Encoded protein: CASSLGTGLPSYEQYF. The chain has TRBV12-3 or TRBV12-4 and TRBJ2-7; D might be TRBD1 (7 bases). The CDR3 length is 16 residues. V lost 1 base and J lost 1, with 14 bases in between.

The chain couples TRBV10-2 to TRBJ2-1; perhaps TRBD2 as D (6 bases). The CDR3 has 14 residues. Per germline, CDR1 WSHSY and CDR2 SAAADI. Trimming removed 5 bases at V and 5 bases at J, with 13 bases between. CDR3 nucleotides: TGCGCCAGCAGTAGGCGGGAAGGTAACAATGAGCAGTTCTTC. It translates to CASSRREGNNEQFF.

This clonotype appeared a few times. V gene TRBV7-2 combines with J gene TRBJ2-6; D ambiguous. Germline CDR1 is SGHTA and CDR2 is FQGNSA. The CDR3 covers 16 residues. Between the trimmed V and J ends, which lost 0 bases and 0 bases, there was a span of 6 bases. The CDR3 reads CASSLAGYSGANVLTF. The CDR3 nucleotides are TGTGCCAGCAGCTTAGCAGGGTACTCTGGGGCCAACGTCCTGACTTTC.

The table lists this clonotype with a few counts. The rearrangement joins TRBV20-1 to TRBJ2-7; the D is unclear. The CDR3 length is 11 residues. Trimming removed 5 bases from V and 3 bases from J, with 8 bases in between. Germline V CDR1 and CDR2: DFQATT, SNEGSKA (reference sequence). The CDR3 nucleotides read TGCAGTGCTCCGCACAGCTACGAGCAGTACTTC. Protein sequence: CSAPHSYEQYF.

This clonotype was seen a handful of times. One end of the junction varies from germline; a read error may be responsible. The chain recombines TRBV20-1 with TRBJ1-1; D unresolved. The CDR3 loop spans 13 amino acids. The V gene's germline CDR1 is DFQATT and CDR2 SNEGSKA (reference sequence). The CDR3 loop reads CSARGSMNTEAFF. The CDR3 coding sequence is TGCAGTGCGAGAGGTAGCATGAACACTGAAGCTTTCTTT.

V usage is TRBV15 and J usage is TRBJ2-1, with D possibly being TRBD1 (5 bases). The V gene's germline CDR1 is LNHNV and CDR2 YYDKDF (reference sequence). Between the trimmed V and J ends, which lost 3 bases and 2 bases, there was a span of 14 bases. The CDR3 spans 16 residues. The CDR3 DNA reads as TGTGCCACCAGCAGGGGAAAAGGGGAACCCTACAATGAGCAGTTCTTC. It yields the protein CATSRGKGEPYNEQFF.

The chain is built from TRBV16 and TRBJ1-5; D not resolved. Germline-derived CDR1 and CDR2 are KGHSY and FQNENV. Deletions cut 0 bases from V and 7 bases from J, with 13 bases between. The CDR3 has 15 residues. CDR3 nucleotides: TGTGCCAGCAGCCAATCGGGCGTCAGCTGGCAGCCCCAGCATTTT. This translates into CASSQSGVSWQPQHF.

The chain uses TRBV25-1 and TRBJ2-7; 9 bases are shared with TRBD1. The CDR3 contains 13 residues. J gave up 5 bases and V 7 bases, and 6 bases lay outside the gene matches. Germline lookup yields CDR1 MGHDK and CDR2 SYGVNS. This CDR3 reads CASKGTGRHEQYF. In DNA form, the CDR3 reads TGTGCCAGCAAAGGGACAGGGAGGCACGAGCAGTACTTC.

This sequence joins TRBV28 and TRBJ1-4, with TRBD1 matching over 8 bases. CDR3 size: 15 residues. Germline CDR1 reads MDHEN; CDR2 reads SYDVKM. J gave up 8 bases and V 5 bases, and 10 bases lay outside the gene matches. In DNA, the CDR3 is TGTGCCAGCAGTAGCTTGACAGGGGATGGCGAAAAACTGTTTTTT. It translates to CASSSLTGDGEKLFF.

This clonotype was seen repeatedly, ten times or more. The chain carries TRBV10-3 and TRBJ2-3, with a tentative D call TRBD1 (6 bases). Looked up from germline, CDR1 is ENHRY and CDR2 is SYGVKD. Deletions cut 8 bases from V and 1 base from J, with 19 bases between. This CDR3 comprises 16 residues. CDR3 residues: CAIRDTNFSGTDTQYF. As DNA, the CDR3 is TGTGCCATCCGGGACACCAATTTTTCGGGCACAGATACGCAGTATTTT.

The chain combines TRBV11-3 with TRBJ2-1; perhaps TRBD1 as D (5 bases). Germline CDR1 reads SGHNT; CDR2 reads YENEEA. Trimming shortened V by 5 bases and J by 4 bases, and 12 bases separated the two germline ends. CDR3 length: 14 residues. CDR3 sequence (DNA): TGTGCCAGCAGCCCCAGGGCCGGGTACAATGAGCAGTTCTTC. Residues: CASSPRAGYNEQFF.